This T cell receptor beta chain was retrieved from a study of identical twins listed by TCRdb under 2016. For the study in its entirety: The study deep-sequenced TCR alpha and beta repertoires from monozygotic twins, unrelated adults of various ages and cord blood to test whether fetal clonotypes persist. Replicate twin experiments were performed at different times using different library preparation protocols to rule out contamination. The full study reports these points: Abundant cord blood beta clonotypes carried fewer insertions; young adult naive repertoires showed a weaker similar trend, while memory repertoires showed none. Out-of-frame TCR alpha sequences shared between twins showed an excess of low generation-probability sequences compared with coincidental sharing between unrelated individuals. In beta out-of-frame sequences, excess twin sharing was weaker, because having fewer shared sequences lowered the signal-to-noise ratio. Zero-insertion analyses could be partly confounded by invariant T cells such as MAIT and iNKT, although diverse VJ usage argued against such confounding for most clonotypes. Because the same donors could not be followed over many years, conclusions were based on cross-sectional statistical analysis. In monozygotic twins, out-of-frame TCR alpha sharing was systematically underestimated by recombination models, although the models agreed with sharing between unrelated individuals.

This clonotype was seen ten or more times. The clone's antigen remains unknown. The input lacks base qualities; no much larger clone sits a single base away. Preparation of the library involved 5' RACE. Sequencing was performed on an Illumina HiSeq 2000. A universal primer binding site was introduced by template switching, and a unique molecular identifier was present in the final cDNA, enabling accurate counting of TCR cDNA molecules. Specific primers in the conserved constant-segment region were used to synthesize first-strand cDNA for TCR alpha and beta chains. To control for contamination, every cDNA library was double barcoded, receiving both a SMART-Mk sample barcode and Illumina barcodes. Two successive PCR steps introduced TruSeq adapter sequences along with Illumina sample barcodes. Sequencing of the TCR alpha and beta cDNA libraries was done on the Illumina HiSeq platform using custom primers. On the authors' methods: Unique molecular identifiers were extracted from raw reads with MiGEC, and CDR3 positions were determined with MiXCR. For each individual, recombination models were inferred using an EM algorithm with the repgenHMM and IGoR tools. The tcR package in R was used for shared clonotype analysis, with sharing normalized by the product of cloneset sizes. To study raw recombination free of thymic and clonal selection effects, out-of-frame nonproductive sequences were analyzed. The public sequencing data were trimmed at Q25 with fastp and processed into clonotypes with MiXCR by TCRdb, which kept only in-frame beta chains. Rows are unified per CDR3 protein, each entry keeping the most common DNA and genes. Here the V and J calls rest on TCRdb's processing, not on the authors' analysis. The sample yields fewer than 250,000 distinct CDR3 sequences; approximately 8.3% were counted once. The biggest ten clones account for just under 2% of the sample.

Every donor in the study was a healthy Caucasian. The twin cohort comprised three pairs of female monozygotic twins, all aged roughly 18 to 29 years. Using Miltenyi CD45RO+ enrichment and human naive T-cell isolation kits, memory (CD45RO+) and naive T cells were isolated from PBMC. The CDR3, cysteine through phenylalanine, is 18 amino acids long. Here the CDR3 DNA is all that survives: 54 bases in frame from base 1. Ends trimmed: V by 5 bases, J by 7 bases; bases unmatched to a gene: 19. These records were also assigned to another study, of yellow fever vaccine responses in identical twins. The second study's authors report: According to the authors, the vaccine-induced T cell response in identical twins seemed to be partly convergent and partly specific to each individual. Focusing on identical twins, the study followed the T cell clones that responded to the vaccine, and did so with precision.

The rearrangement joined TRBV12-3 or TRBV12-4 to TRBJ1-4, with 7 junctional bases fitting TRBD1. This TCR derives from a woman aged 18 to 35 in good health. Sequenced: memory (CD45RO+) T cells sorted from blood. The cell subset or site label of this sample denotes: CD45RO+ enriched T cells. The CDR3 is CASSSSLTSDRPGEKLFF. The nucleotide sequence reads TGTGCCAGCAGTAGTTCCCTCACTTCGGACAGGCCCGGTGAAAAACTGTTTTTT.